A single sample gave rise to the 31 T cell receptor beta chains below, sequenced in a study of shared clonotypes between healthy human individuals. Using immunoSEQ multiplex PCR, the repertoire was profiled, and TCRdb retains in-frame clones only, with some absent. This sample carries roughly 1,100,000 clones, approximately 76% of them seen once, and the ten largest clones take roughly 1.4%. Sequences were obtained from memory CD4+ T cells sorted from blood. Subset denoted: CD45RA-negative fraction. These receptors all stem from a man in his late teens or twenties in good health.

The chain employs TRBV5-1 and TRBJ2-7; tentatively, D is TRBD1 (6 bases). CDR3 size: 13 residues. Trimming shortened V by 4 bases and J by 5 bases, and 13 bases separated the two germline ends. Germline V gene lookup returns CDR1 SGHRS and CDR2 YFSETQ. The CDR3 nucleotides read TGCGCCAGCAGCATTCAGGGGATCGACGAGCAGTACTTC. Residues: CASSIQGIDEQYF.

The chain employs TRBV10-3 and TRBJ2-7, with D perhaps TRBD1 (6 bases). Trimming pared 2 bases from V and 11 bases from J, leaving 13 bases between. This CDR3 contains 12 residues. Per the germline V gene, CDR1 is ENHRY and CDR2 is SYGVKD. CDR3 in amino acids: CAISEPGGAKYF. In DNA form, the CDR3 reads TGTGCCATCAGTGAGCCTGGGGGCGCGAAGTACTTC.

This clone has more than one count but fewer than ten. CDR3 in DNA: TGTGCCAGCAACGAAGGGACAGAAAACACTGAAGCTTTCTTT. Translating it yields CASNEGTENTEAFF. The V and J genes are TRBV5-4 and TRBJ1-1, with 7 bases aligning to TRBD1. The CDR3 contains 14 residues. V gave up 6 bases and J gave up 2 bases; unmatched junction bases: 7. The V gene's germline CDR1 is SGHNT and CDR2 YYREEE (reference sequence).

J is TRBJ2-3 and V is TRBV7-2, with D possibly TRBD2 on 6 matching bases. CDR3 length: 16 residues. The ends were cut back, 6 bases at V and 0 bases at J, with 16 bases in the middle. The germline V gene encodes CDR1 SGHTA and CDR2 FQGNSA. Here the CDR3 reads CASRTLALSSTDTQYF. The CDR3 DNA follows: TGTGCCAGCAGAACCCTAGCGCTATCTAGCACAGATACGCAGTATTTT.

On this clone itself: The sample has other DNA sequences that encode this CDR3 too. This chain uses TRBV5-1 with TRBJ2-3, with 8 bases aligning to TRBD2. With V trimmed by 7 bases and J by 6 bases, 10 bases remained unmatched. Germline V gives CDR1 SGHRS, CDR2 YFSETQ. The CDR3 is 14 amino acids. CDR3 DNA: TGCGCCAGCGCTGGGCTAGCGGGCGAGGATACGCAGTATTTT. This codes for CASAGLAGEDTQYF. Full variable domain (remainder filled in from reference TRBV5-1 and TRBJ2-3): KAGVTQTPRYLIKTRGQQVTLSCSPISGHRSVSWYQQTPGQGLQFLFEYFSETQRNKGNFPGRFSGRQFSNSRSEMNVSTLELGDSALYLCASAGLAGEDTQYFGPGTRLTVL.

V is TRBV19 and J is TRBJ1-5; 8 bases are a match to TRBD1. The CDR3 totals 13 residues. Looked up from germline, CDR1 is LNHDA and CDR2 is SQIVND (reference sequence). Losses at the gene ends were 8 bases for V and 3 bases for J; bases not matched to a gene: 3. The CDR3 coding sequence is TGTGCCAGTGGACAGGGTTTCAATCAGCCCCAGCATTTT. This translates into CASGQGFNQPQHF.

This clone showed up just once. The chain couples TRBV5-1 to TRBJ2-7, with a weak D call TRBD2 (6 bases). V was trimmed by 4 bases and J by 6 bases, leaving 20 bases between them. The CDR3 loop spans 15 amino acids. CDR1 and CDR2 from the germline V gene are SGHRS and YFSETQ. CDR3 in DNA: TGCGCCAGCAGCGAGACCCCGGAGGGACGGAGCGAGCAGTACTTC. It is translated as CASSETPEGRSEQYF.

This clone was detected a few times. This chain links TRBV10-3 with TRBJ1-5; D uncertain. The ends were cut back, 6 bases at V and 3 bases at J, with 12 bases in the middle. Germline CDR1 and CDR2: ENHRY and SYGVKD. CDR3 length: 14 residues. CDR3 loop: CAISQGRDNQPQHF. In DNA form, the CDR3 reads TGTGCCATCAGCCAAGGAAGGGACAATCAGCCCCAGCATTTT.

The chain couples TRBV21-1 to TRBJ1-2; the DNA was not compared with TRBD1, the D call given in the table. TRBV21-1 is a pseudogene segment. The CDR3 is 14 residues long. The CDR3 reads CASSVTGTSNGYTF. The CDR3 bases are TGTGCCAGCAGCGTAACCGGGACAAGCAATGGCTACACCTTC.

The J gene is TRBJ2-5, the V gene TRBV2, with TRBD1 identical over 7 bases. Germline loops: CDR1 SNHLY, CDR2 FYNNEI. The CDR3 length is 14 residues. Trimming at V came to 6 bases and at J to 3 bases, leaving 7 bases not matched to a gene. The CDR3, as DNA: TGTGCCAGCAGCTCACAGGGGAGAAAAGAGACCCAGTACTTC. Translated: CASSSQGRKETQYF.

The chain is built from TRBV6-1 and TRBJ1-6; 9 positions match TRBD1. V gave up 1 base and J gave up 9 bases; unmatched junction bases: 7. CDR1 is MNHNS, CDR2 SASEGT, per germline. The CDR3 totals 16 residues. The CDR3, as DNA: TGTGCCAGCAGTGAAGTGAGCACAGGGGGCCGTTCACCCCTCCACTTT. Its protein product is CASSEVSTGGRSPLHF.

This clone has more than one count but fewer than ten. This CDR3 reads CASSPSDNNQPQHF. CDR3 coding DNA: TGTGCCAGCTCACCATCGGACAACAATCAGCCCCAGCATTTT. The chain couples TRBV18 to TRBJ1-5; D possibly corresponds to TRBD1 (5 bases). Germline CDR1 reads KGHSH; CDR2 reads LQKENI. The CDR3 has 14 amino acids. With 2 bases removed from V and 3 bases from J, the gap between germline ends came to 8 bases.

This clone was found once. V is TRBV7-3 and J is TRBJ2-2; D gene unclear. V shed 0 bases and J shed 6 bases, with 8 bases lying between them. Looked up from germline, CDR1 is SGHTA and CDR2 is FQGTGA. The CDR3 spans 14 residues. This CDR3 reads CASSLTYQAGELFF. The CDR3 nucleotides are TGTGCCAGCAGCTTAACGTACCAGGCCGGGGAGCTGTTTTTT.

The chain joins TRBV18 to TRBJ1-2; TRBD1 matches 7 bases. The CDR3 has 12 residues. Germline V gene sequence: CDR1 KGHSH, CDR2 LQKENI. Germline trimming cut 8 bases from V and 4 bases from J; bases unmatched to any gene: 4. CDR3 sequence reads: CASLGTAYGYTF. CDR3 sequence (DNA): TGTGCCAGCCTCGGGACAGCCTATGGCTACACCTTC.

The chain is built from TRBV7-2 and TRBJ2-5; D possibly corresponds to TRBD2 (5 bases). CDR3 length: 14 residues. The germline V gene encodes CDR1 SGHTA and CDR2 FQGNSA. The V gene lost 2 bases and the J gene lost 5 bases, with 12 bases spanning the gap. CDR3 in amino acids: CASSLPGFAETQYF. CDR3 nucleotides: TGTGCCAGCAGCTTACCGGGATTTGCGGAGACCCAGTACTTC.

This rearrangement joins TRBV4-2 to TRBJ2-2, with D hard to call. The CDR3 totals 14 residues. The V end lost 0 bases, the J end lost 7 bases, and 9 bases lay between the germline ends. Germline lookup yields CDR1 LGHNA and CDR2 YNFKEQ. CDR3 residues: CASSQEELIGELFF. Written as DNA, the CDR3 is TGTGCCAGCAGCCAAGAGGAACTGATCGGGGAGCTGTTTTTT.

The gene calls are TRBV30 and TRBJ1-2; maybe TRBD1 (5 bases). CDR3 length: 13 amino acids. Germline V lookup: CDR1 GTSNPN, CDR2 SVGIG (reference sequence). Trimming shortened V by 1 base and J by 8 bases, and 14 bases separated the two germline ends. The CDR3 DNA sequence: TGTGCCTGGAGTGGGCTTCAGGGCAGAGGCTACACCTTC. Translating gives CAWSGLQGRGYTF.

A remark on this clone: An end of the junction differs from the germline gene, which may be a read error. The V and J genes are TRBV6-1 and TRBJ1-2, with D perhaps TRBD1 (5 bases). The CDR3 covers 10 residues. Germline CDR1 is MNHNS and CDR2 is SASEGT. The CDR3 spells CASSEGGSLF. CDR3 DNA: TGTGCCAGCAGTGAAGGGGGCAGCCTCTTC.

This chain joins TRBV10-3 and TRBJ2-5; 8 bases align to TRBD1. V shed 2 bases, J shed 3 bases, and the junction held 2 bases outside the gene matches. Per germline, CDR1 ENHRY and CDR2 SYGVKD. The CDR3 has 14 residues. The CDR3 sequence: CAISETDREETQYF. The CDR3 DNA reads as TGTGCCATCAGTGAGACGGACAGGGAAGAGACCCAGTACTTC.

This sequence joins TRBV27 and TRBJ2-1, with D possibly TRBD2 on 5 matching bases. The CDR3 consists of 16 residues. The germline V gene has CDR1 MNHEY and CDR2 SMNVEV (reference sequence). The V end lost 6 bases, the J end lost 0 bases, and 15 bases lay between the germline ends. CDR3 residues: CASRQTSTSSYNEQFF. CDR3 nucleotide sequence: TGTGCCAGCAGGCAGACTTCTACTAGCTCCTACAATGAGCAGTTCTTC.

The chain joins TRBV30 to TRBJ1-5; D unclear. From germline, CDR1 is GTSNPN and CDR2 SVGIG (reference sequence). The CDR3 is 15 amino acids. The V end lost 2 bases, the J end lost 3 bases, and 14 bases lay between the germline ends. CDR3 sequence: CAWSFPGRSNQPQHF. The CDR3, as DNA: TGTGCCTGGAGTTTCCCGGGCAGGTCCAATCAGCCCCAGCATTTT.

The chain couples TRBV10-3 to TRBJ1-4; tentatively, D is TRBD1 (6 bases). The CDR3 totals 14 residues. V was cut by 3 bases and J by 8 bases, with 13 bases left in between. The V gene's germline CDR1 is ENHRY and CDR2 SYGVKD. CDR3 in amino acids: CAISDGGRSEKLFF. For the CDR3, the DNA is TGTGCCATCAGTGATGGGGGGCGCAGCGAAAAACTGTTTTTT.

The chain combines TRBV6-1 with TRBJ2-2; D gene ambiguous. V lost 1 base and J 5 bases, leaving 8 bases between the germline ends. The germline V gene encodes CDR1 MNHNS and CDR2 SASEGT. The CDR3 is 14 residues long. The CDR3 reads CASSEVRRTGELFF. CDR3 DNA: TGTGCCAGCAGTGAAGTTCGGCGAACCGGGGAGCTGTTTTTT.

The rearrangement links TRBV5-4 to TRBJ2-3; TRBD2 matches 7 bases. V was pared by 4 bases and J by 7 bases, with 12 bases of the junction left unmatched. This CDR3 contains 15 residues. Looked up from germline, CDR1 is SGHNT and CDR2 is YYREEE (reference sequence). CDR3 sequence: CASSRTSGKENTQYF. The CDR3 nucleotides are TGTGCCAGCAGCCGGACTAGTGGGAAAGAAAATACGCAGTATTTT.

The J gene is TRBJ1-5, the V gene TRBV28; unclear D gene. The germline gives CDR1 MDHEN, CDR2 SYDVKM. This CDR3 is 15 amino acids long. Trimming cost V 6 bases and J 0 bases, with 12 bases left between them. The CDR3 protein is CASSRVAVSNQPQHF. CDR3 nucleotides: TGTGCCAGCAGCCGGGTGGCAGTTAGCAATCAGCCCCAGCATTTT.

The chain has TRBV2 and TRBJ2-7; D unclear. Trimming took off 8 bases at V and 2 bases at J, with 7 bases between the two ends. The CDR3 consists of 11 residues. The germline V gene encodes CDR1 SNHLY and CDR2 FYNNEI. Here the CDR3 DNA reads TGTGCCAGCGGTCCAACCTACGAGCAGTACTTC. It is translated as CASGPTYEQYF. The whole variable domain, filled in from reference TRBV2 and TRBJ2-7, reads EPEVTQTPSHQVTQMGQEVILRCVPISNHLYFYWYRQILGQKVEFLVSFYNNEISEKSEIFDDQFSVERPDGSNFTLKIRSTKLEDSAMYFCASGPTYEQYFGPGTRLTVT.

The CDR3 spells CASSGTGEGPQHF. The CDR3 coding sequence is TGCGCCAGCAGCGGTACAGGGGAAGGGCCCCAGCATTTT. V usage is TRBV5-1 and J usage is TRBJ1-5, with 7 bases fitting TRBD1. J lost 9 bases, V lost 4 bases, and 7 bases had no gene match. CDR3 length: 13 amino acids. CDR1 and CDR2 (germline): SGHRS, YFSETQ.

The V call is TRBV29-1, the J call TRBJ2-7, with 10 positions matching TRBD2. Trimming removed 3 bases from V and 4 bases from J; junction bases left unmatched: 3. The CDR3 runs 13 residues. Germline V gene data show CDR1 as SQVTM and CDR2 as ANQGSEA. In nucleotides, the CDR3 is TGCAGCGTTGACGGTAGCGGGAGGTACGAGCAGTACTTC. Translation: CSVDGSGRYEQYF.

This clone was found a few times. This chain connects TRBV28 to TRBJ1-1; D unclear. This CDR3 spans 15 amino acids. Trimming removed 8 bases from V and 2 bases from J, with 18 bases in between. Germline-derived CDR1 and CDR2 are MDHEN and SYDVKM. The CDR3 DNA follows: TGTGCCAGCCAGAAAGGACCCGTGATAAACACTGAAGCTTTCTTT. Translation gives CASQKGPVINTEAFF.

The V gene is TRBV28, the J gene TRBJ1-5; D remains ambiguous. Per the germline V gene, CDR1 is MDHEN and CDR2 is SYDVKM. V lost 2 bases to trimming and J lost 3 bases, with 8 bases between them. CDR3 length: 14 amino acids. The CDR3 loop is CASSLRRANQPQHF. CDR3 nucleotide sequence: TGTGCCAGCAGTTTACGTAGGGCCAATCAGCCCCAGCATTTT.

The chain links TRBV5-8 to TRBJ1-5, with D tentatively TRBD1 (5 bases). The V end was cut by 4 bases, the J end by 6 bases, with 23 bases between. The CDR3 extends over 17 amino acids. Germline V gene sequence: CDR1 SGHTS, CDR2 YDEGEE. The CDR3: CASSLPLGQGRIQPQHF. CDR3 nucleotide sequence: TGTGCCAGCAGCCTCCCGTTAGGGCAGGGAAGAATTCAGCCCCAGCATTTT.